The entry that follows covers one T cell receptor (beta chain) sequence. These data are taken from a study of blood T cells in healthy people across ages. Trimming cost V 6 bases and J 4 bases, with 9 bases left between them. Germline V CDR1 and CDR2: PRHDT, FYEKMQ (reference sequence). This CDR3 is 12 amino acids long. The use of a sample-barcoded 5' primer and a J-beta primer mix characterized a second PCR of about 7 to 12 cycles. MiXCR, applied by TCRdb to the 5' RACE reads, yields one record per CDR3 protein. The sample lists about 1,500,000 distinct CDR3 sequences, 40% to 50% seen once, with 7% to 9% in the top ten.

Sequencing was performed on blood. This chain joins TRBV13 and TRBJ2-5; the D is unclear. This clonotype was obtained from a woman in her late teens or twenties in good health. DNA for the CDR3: TGTGCCAGCAGGAATTGGGGAGAGACCCAGTACTTC. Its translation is CASRNWGETQYF.